The present TCR beta chain was sequenced within a study of T cells after posttransplantation cyclophosphamide. This clone has a count of ten or more. Data came from immunoSEQ multiplex PCR; TCRdb stores just in-frame clones and leaves some out. The record shows 6,500 to 9,500 clones for this sample, with no singletons present. The germline V gene has CDR1 SEHNR and CDR2 FQNEAQ (reference sequence). The CDR3 is 15 amino acids. Germline trimming cut 5 bases from V and 5 bases from J; bases unmatched to any gene: 5. A marrow graft followed busulfan-fludarabine conditioning, with cyclophosphamide on days +3 and +4.

This sample comprised PBMCs, obtained after allogeneic stem cell transplant with posttransplant cyclophosphamide. The J gene is TRBJ2-2, the V gene TRBV7-9; the match to TRBD1 covers 10 bases. The receptor comes from a male patient aged 45-60 years who received an allogeneic stem cell transplant from an unrelated donor, was CMV-positive, and had acute GVHD only. T cells may partly derive from the graft donor. Written as DNA, the CDR3 is TGTGCCAGCAGCACGGACAGGGGGGGGACCGGGGAGCTGTTTTTT. Translated, it gives CASSTDRGGTGELFF.